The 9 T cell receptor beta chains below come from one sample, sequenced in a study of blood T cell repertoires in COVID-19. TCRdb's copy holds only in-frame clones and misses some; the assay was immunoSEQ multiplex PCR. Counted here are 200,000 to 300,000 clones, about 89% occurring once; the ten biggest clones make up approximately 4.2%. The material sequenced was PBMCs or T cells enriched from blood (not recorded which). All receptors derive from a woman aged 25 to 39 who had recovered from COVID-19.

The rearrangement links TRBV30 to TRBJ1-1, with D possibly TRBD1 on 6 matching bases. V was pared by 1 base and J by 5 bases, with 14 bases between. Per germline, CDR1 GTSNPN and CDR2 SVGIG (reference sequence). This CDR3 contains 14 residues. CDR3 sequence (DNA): TGTGCCTGGAGTGGTAACAGGGAGCGGACTGAAGCTTTCTTT. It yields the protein CAWSGNRERTEAFF. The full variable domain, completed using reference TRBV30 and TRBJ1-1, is SQTIHQWPATLVQPVGSPLSLECTVEGTSNPNLYWYRQAAGRGLQLLFYSVGIGQISSEVPQNLSASRPQDRQFILSSKKLLLSDSGFYLCAWSGNRERTEAFFGQGTRLTVV.

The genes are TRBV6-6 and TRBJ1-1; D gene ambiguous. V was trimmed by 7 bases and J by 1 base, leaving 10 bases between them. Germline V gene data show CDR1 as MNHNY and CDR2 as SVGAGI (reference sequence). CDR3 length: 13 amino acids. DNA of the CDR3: TGTGCCAGCATTGGCCTCAGGAACACTGAAGCTTTCTTT. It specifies CASIGLRNTEAFF.

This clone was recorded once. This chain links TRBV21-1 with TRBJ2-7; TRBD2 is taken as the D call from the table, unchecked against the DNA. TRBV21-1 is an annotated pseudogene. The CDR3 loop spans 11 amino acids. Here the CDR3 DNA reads TGTGCCAGCAGCGGGCGGGCCGAGCAGTACTTC. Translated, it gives CASSGRAEQYF.

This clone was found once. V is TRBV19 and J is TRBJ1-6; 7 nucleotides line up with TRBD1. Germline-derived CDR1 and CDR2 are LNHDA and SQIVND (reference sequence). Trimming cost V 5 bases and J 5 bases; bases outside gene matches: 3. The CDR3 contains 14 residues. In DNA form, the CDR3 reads TGTGCCAGTAGTGTGACAGGGAATAATTCACCCCTCCACTTT. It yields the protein CASSVTGNNSPLHF.

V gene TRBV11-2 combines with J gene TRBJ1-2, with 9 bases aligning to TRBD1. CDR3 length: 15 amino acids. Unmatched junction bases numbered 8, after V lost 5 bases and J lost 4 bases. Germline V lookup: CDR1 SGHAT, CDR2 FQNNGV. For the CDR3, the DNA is TGTGCCAGCAGCCCCCGGACAGGGGAAACCTATGGCTACACCTTC. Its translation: CASSPRTGETYGYTF.

The CDR3 region is CASSIEGGMKTGELFF. The DNA of the CDR3 is TGTGCCAGTAGTATTGAAGGGGGCATGAAGACCGGGGAGCTGTTTTTT. This chain links TRBV19 with TRBJ2-2, with 7 bases that match TRBD1. This CDR3 comprises 16 residues. With 3 bases clipped from V and 5 bases from J, the junction kept 9 bases outside the gene matches. The germline CDR1 and CDR2 sequences are LNHDA and SQIVND (reference sequence).

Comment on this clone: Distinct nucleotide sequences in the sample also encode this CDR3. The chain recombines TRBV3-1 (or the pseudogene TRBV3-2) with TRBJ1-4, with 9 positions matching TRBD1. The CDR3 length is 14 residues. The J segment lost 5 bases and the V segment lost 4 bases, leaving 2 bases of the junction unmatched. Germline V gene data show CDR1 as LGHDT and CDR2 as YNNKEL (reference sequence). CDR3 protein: CASSPGQGNEKLFF. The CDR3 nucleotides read TGTGCCAGCAGCCCGGGACAGGGAAATGAAAAACTGTTTTTT.

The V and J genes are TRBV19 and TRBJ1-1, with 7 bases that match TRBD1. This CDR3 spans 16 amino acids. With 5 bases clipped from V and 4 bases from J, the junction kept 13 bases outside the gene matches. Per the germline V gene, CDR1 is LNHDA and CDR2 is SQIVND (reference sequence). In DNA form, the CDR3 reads TGTGCCAGTAGTCCGTTGGGCACAGGGGTCGGCACTGAAGCTTTCTTT. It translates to CASSPLGTGVGTEAFF.

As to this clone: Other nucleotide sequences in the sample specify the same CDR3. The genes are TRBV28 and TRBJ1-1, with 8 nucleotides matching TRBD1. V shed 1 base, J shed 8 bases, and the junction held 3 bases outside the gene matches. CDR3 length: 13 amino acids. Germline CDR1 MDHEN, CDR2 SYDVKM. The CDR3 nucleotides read TGTGCCAGCAGTTTATCAGGGGGCACGGAAGCTTTCTTT. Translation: CASSLSGGTEAFF. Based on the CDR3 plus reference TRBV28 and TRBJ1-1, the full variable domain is DVKVTQSSRYLVKRTGEKVFLECVQDMDHENMFWYRQDPGLGLRLIYFSYDVKMKEKGDIPEGYSVSREKKERFSLILESASTNQTSMYLCASSLSGGTEAFFGQGTRLTVV.